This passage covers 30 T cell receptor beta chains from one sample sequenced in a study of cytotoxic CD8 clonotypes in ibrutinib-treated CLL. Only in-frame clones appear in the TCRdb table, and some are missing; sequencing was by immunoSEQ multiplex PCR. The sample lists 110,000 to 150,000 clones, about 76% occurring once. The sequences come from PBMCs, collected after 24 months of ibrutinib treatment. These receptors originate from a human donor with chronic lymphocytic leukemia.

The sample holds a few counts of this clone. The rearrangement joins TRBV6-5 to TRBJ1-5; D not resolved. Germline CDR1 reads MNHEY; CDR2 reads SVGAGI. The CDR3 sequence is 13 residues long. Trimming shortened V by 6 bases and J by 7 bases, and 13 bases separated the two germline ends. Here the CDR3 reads CASRGRRGQPQHF. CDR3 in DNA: TGTGCCAGCAGGGGCCGTCGGGGACAGCCCCAGCATTTT.

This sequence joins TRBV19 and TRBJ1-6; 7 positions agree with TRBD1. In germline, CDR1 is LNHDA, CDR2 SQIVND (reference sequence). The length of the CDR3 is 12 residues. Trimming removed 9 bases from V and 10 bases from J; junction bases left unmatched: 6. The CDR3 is CARDRRGSPLHF. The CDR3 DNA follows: TGTGCCAGGGACAGGCGCGGGTCACCCCTCCACTTT.

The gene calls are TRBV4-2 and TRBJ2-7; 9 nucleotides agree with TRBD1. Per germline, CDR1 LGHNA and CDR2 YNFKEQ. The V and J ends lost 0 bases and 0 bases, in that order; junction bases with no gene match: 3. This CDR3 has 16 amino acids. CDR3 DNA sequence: TGTGCCAGCAGCCAAGAGGGGACAGGGAGCTCCTACGAGCAGTACTTC. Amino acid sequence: CASSQEGTGSSYEQYF.

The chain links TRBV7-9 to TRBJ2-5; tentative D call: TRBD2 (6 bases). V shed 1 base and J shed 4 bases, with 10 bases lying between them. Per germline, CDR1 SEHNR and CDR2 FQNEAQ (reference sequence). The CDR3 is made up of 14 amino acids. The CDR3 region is CASSLGGGGETQYF. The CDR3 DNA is TGTGCCAGCAGCTTAGGTGGGGGAGGAGAGACCCAGTACTTC.

CDR3 nucleotides: TGCGCCAGACCCAAGCGCACAGATACGCAGTATTTT. Amino acids: CARPKRTDTQYF. The V call is TRBV5-1, the J call TRBJ2-3; no clear D gene. The germline V gene has CDR1 SGHRS and CDR2 YFSETQ. V was trimmed by 8 bases and J by 1 base, leaving 8 bases between them. The CDR3 extends over 12 amino acids.

The CDR3 DNA follows: TGCGCCAGCAGCTTGGGTACAGCCCGAAACACCATATATTTT. It encodes CASSLGTARNTIYF. This rearrangement joins TRBV5-1 to TRBJ1-3, with D unclear. CDR1 and CDR2 (germline): SGHRS, YFSETQ. V was trimmed by 0 bases and J by 5 bases, leaving 9 bases between them. The CDR3 extends over 14 amino acids.

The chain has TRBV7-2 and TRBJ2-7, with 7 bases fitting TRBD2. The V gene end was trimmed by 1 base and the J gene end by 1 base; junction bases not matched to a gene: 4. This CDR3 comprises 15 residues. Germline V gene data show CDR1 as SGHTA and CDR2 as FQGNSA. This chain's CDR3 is CASSLDGGGSYEQYF. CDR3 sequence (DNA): TGTGCCAGCAGCTTAGACGGCGGGGGTTCCTACGAGCAGTACTTC. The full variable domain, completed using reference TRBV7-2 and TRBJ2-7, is GAGVSQSPSNKVTEKGKDVELRCDPISGHTALYWYRQSLGQGLEFLIYFQGNSAPDKSGLPSDRFSAERTGGSVSTLTIQRTQQEDSAVYLCASSLDGGGSYEQYFGPGTRLTVT.

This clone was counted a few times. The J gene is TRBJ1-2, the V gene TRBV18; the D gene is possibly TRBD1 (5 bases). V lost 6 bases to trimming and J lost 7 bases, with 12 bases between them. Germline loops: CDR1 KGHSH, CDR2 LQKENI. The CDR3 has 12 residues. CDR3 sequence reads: CASSESGLGYTF. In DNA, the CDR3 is TGTGCCAGCTCCGAATCGGGGCTTGGCTACACCTTC.

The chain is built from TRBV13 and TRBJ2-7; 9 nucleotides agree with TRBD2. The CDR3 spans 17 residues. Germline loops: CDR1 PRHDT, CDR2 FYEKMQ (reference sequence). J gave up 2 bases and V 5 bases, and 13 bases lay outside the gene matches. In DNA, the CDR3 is TGTGCCAGCAGCCCCTCCTCGGGGCTAGCGGGGCCCTACGAGCAGTACTTC. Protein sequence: CASSPSSGLAGPYEQYF. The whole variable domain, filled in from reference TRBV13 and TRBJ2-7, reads AAGVIQSPRHLIKEKRETATLKCYPIPRHDTVYWYQQGPGQDPQFLISFYEKMQSDKGSIPDRFSAQQFSDYHSELNMSSLELGDSALYFCASSPSSGLAGPYEQYFGPGTRLTVT.

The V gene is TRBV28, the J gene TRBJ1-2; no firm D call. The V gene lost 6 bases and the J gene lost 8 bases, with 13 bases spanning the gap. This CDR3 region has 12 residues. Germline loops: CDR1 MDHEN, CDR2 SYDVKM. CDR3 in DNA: TGTGCCAGCAGCCCGGACGGTGGGGGCTACACCTTC. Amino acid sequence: CASSPDGGGYTF.

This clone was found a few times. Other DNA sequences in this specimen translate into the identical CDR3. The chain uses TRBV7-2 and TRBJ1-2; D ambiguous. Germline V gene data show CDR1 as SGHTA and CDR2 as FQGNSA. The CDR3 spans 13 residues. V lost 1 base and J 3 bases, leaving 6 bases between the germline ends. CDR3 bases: TGTGCCAGCAGCTTAGGGCCAGACTATGGCTACACCTTC. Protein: CASSLGPDYGYTF.

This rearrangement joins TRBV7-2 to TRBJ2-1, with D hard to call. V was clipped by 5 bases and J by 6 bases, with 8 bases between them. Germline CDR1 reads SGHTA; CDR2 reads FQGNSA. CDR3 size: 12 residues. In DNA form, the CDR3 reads TGTGCCAGCAGCCCCTTGGCCAATGAGCAGTTCTTC. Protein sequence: CASSPLANEQFF.

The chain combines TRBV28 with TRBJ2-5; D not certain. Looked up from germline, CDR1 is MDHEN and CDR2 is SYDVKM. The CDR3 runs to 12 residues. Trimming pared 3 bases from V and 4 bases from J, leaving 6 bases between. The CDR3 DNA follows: TGTGCCAGCAGTTTCGGTCCAGAGACCCAGTACTTC. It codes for CASSFGPETQYF. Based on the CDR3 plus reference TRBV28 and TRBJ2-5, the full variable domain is DVKVTQSSRYLVKRTGEKVFLECVQDMDHENMFWYRQDPGLGLRLIYFSYDVKMKEKGDIPEGYSVSREKKERFSLILESASTNQTSMYLCASSFGPETQYFGPGTRLLVL.

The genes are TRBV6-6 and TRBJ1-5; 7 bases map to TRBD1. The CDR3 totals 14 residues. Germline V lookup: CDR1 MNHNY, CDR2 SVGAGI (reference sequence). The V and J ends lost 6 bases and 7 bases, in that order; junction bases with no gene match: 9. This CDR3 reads CASSPGQAWQPQHF. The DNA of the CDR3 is TGTGCCAGCAGCCCCGGACAGGCCTGGCAGCCCCAGCATTTT.

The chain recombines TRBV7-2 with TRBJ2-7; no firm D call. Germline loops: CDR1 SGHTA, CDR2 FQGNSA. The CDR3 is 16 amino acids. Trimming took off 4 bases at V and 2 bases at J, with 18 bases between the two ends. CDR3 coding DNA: TGTGCCAGCAGCTCTGGGCTCCGGACGGCCCCCTACGAGCAGTACTTC. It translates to CASSSGLRTAPYEQYF.

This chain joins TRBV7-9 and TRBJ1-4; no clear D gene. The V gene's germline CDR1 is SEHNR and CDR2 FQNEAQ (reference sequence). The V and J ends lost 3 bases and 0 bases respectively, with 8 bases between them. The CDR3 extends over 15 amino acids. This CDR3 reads CASSLGLATNEKLFF. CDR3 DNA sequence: TGTGCCAGCAGCTTGGGTCTAGCAACTAATGAAAAACTGTTTTTT.

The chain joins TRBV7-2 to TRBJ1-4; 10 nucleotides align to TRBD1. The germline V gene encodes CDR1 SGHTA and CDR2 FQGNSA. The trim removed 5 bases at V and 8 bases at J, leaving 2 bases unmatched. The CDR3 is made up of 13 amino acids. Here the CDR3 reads CASSGQGGEKLFF. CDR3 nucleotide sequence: TGTGCCAGCAGCGGACAGGGGGGAGAAAAACTGTTTTTT.

Written as DNA, the CDR3 is TGTGCCAGCACCCCGACGTGGCGAACCTACAATGAGCAGTTCTTC. The encoded protein is CASTPTWRTYNEQFF. The chain has TRBV2 and TRBJ2-1; no firm D call. V lost 7 bases and J lost 2, with 15 bases in between. Germline CDR1 is SNHLY and CDR2 is FYNNEI. The CDR3 totals 15 residues.

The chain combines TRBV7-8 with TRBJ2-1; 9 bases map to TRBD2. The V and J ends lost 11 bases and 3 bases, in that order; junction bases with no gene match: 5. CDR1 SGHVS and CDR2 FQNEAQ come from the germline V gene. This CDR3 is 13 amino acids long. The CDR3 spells CAGASGNYNEQFF. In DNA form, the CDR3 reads TGTGCCGGAGCTAGCGGGAACTACAATGAGCAGTTCTTC.

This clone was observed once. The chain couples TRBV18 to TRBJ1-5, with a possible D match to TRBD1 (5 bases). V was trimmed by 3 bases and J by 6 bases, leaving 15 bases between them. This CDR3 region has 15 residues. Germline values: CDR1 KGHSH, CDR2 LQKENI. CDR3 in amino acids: CASSPGTPLGQPQHF. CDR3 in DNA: TGTGCCAGCTCACCCGGGACCCCGCTGGGTCAGCCCCAGCATTTT.

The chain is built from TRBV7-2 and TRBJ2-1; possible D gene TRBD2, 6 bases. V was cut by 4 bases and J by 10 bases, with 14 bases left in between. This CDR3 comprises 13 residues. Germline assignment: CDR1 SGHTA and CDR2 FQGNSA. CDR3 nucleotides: TGTGCCAGCAGCTCCGAAGCGGGTGGGGAGCAGTTCTTC. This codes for CASSSEAGGEQFF.

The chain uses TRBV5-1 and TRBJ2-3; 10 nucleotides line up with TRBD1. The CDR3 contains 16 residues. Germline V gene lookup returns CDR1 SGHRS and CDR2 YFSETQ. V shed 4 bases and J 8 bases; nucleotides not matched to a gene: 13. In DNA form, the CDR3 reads TGCGCCAGCAGCACGGCCGGGACAGGGGCCTCGGGTACGCAGTATTTT. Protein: CASSTAGTGASGTQYF.

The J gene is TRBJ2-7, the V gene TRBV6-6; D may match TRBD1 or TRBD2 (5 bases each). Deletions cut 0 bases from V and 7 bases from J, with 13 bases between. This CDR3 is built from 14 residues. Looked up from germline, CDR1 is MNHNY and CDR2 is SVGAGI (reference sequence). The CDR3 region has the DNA TGTGCCAGCAGTTACTCGGGACCCACGGGGGAGCAGTACTTC. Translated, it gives CASSYSGPTGEQYF.

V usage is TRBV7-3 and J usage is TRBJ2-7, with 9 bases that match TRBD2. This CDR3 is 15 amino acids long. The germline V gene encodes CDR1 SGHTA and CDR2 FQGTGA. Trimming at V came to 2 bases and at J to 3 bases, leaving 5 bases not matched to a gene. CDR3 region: CASSLASGAGYEQYF. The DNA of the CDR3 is TGTGCCAGCAGCTTAGCTAGCGGGGCCGGCTACGAGCAGTACTTC.

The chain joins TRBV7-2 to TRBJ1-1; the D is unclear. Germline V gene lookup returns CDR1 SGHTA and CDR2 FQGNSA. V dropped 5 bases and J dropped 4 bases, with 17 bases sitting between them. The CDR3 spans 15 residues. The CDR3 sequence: CASSLFSGVGTEAFF. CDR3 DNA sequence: TGTGCCAGCAGCCTCTTTTCTGGGGTGGGCACTGAAGCTTTCTTT. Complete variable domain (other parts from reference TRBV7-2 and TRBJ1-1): GAGVSQSPSNKVTEKGKDVELRCDPISGHTALYWYRQSLGQGLEFLIYFQGNSAPDKSGLPSDRFSAERTGGSVSTLTIQRTQQEDSAVYLCASSLFSGVGTEAFFGQGTRLTVV.

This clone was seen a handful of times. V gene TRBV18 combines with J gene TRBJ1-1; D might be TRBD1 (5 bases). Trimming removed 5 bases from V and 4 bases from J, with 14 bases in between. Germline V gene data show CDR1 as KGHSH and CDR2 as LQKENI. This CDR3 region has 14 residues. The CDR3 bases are TGTGCCAGCTCAGCCCTCCTCGGGGGCACTGAAGCTTTCTTT. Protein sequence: CASSALLGGTEAFF. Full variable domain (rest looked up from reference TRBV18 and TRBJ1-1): NAGVMQNPRHLVRRRGQEARLRCSPMKGHSHVYWYRQLPEEGLKFMVYLQKENIIDESGMPKERFSAEFPKEGPSILRIQQVVRGDSAAYFCASSALLGGTEAFFGQGTRLTVV.

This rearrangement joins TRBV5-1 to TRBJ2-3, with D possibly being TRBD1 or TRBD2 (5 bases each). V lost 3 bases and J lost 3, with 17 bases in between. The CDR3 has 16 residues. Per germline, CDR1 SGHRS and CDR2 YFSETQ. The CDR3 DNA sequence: TGCGCCAGCAGCTCGACGGGACCCCCGGGGACAGATACGCAGTATTTT. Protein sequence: CASSSTGPPGTDTQYF.

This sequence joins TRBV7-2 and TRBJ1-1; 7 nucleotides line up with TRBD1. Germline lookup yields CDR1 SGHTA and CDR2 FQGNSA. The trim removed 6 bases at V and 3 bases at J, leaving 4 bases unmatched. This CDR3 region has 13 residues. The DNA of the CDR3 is TGTGCCAGCAGTACAGGGGTGGACACTGAAGCTTTCTTT. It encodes CASSTGVDTEAFF.

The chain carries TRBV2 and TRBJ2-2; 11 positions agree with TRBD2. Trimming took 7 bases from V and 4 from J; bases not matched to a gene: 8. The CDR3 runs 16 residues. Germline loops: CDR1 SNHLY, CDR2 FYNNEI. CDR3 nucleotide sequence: TGTGCCAGCACCCCGGGACTAGCGGTTGGCACCGGGGAGCTGTTTTTT. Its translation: CASTPGLAVGTGELFF. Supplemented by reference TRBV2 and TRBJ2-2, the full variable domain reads EPEVTQTPSHQVTQMGQEVILRCVPISNHLYFYWYRQILGQKVEFLVSFYNNEISEKSEIFDDQFSVERPDGSNFTLKIRSTKLEDSAMYFCASTPGLAVGTGELFFGEGSRLTVL.

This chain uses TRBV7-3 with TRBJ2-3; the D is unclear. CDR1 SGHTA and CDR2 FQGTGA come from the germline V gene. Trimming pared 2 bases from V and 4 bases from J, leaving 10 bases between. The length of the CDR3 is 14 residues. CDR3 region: CASSLAPPPDTQYF. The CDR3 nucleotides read TGTGCCAGCAGCTTAGCCCCTCCGCCAGATACGCAGTATTTT.